A selection of T cell receptor beta chains follows, all from one sample in a study of cytomegalovirus exposure and HLA in healthy donors. Clones were sequenced by immunoSEQ multiplex PCR, and TCRdb holds only the in-frame ones, with some missing. The sample consists of about 170,000 clones, roughly 76% of them appearing once. The sample comprised PBMCs. The receptor set was obtained from a male donor in good health and CMV-seronegative. CDR3s include the opening cysteine and the closing phenylalanine or tryptophan. Each record gives: D gene, V gene, clone size, J gene, CDR3 protein, CDR3 DNA. The D gene is left open where the match is weak. For some rows the clone size is stated as once, few or many, or as a class when expanded; others skip it.

d_call: .
v_call: TRBV7-2
clone_size: once
j_call: TRBJ1-4
cdr3_aa: CASSPRTATNEKLFF
cdr3_nt: TGTGCCAGCAGCCCAAGGACTGCAACTAATGAAAAACTGTTTTTT

d_call: .
v_call: TRBV5-1
clone_size: .
j_call: TRBJ1-1
cdr3_aa: CASSLAEDREAFF
cdr3_nt: TGCGCCAGCAGCTTAGCCGAGGATCGAGAAGCTTTCTTT

d_call: TRBD1
v_call: TRBV7-2
clone_size: .
j_call: TRBJ2-3
cdr3_aa: CASSARTGWTDTQYF
cdr3_nt: TGTGCCAGCAGCGCCCGGACAGGGTGGACAGATACGCAGTATTTT

d_call: .
v_call: TRBV19
clone_size: .
j_call: TRBJ2-2
cdr3_aa: CASTADSGTGELFF
cdr3_nt: TGTGCCAGTACCGCGGACTCGGGCACCGGGGAGCTGTTTTTT

d_call: .
v_call: TRBV5-1
clone_size: .
j_call: TRBJ1-2
cdr3_aa: CASSTSRGGYTF
cdr3_nt: TGCGCCAGCAGCACTTCTCGCGGTGGCTACACCTTC

d_call: TRBD1
v_call: TRBV27
clone_size: .
j_call: TRBJ1-5
cdr3_aa: CASRFTGGKAQHF
cdr3_nt: TGTGCCAGCAGGTTTACAGGGGGGAAGGCCCAGCATTTT

d_call: TRBD1
v_call: TRBV18
clone_size: .
j_call: TRBJ1-1
cdr3_aa: CASSPDSGTGGTEAFF
cdr3_nt: TGTGCCAGCTCACCTGACTCCGGGACAGGGGGCACTGAAGCTTTCTTT

d_call: .
v_call: TRBV25-1
clone_size: few
j_call: TRBJ1-4
cdr3_aa: CASSEYYRGEKLFF
cdr3_nt: TGTGCCAGCAGTGAATATTACCGGGGGGAAAAACTGTTTTTT

d_call: .
v_call: TRBV6-1
clone_size: .
j_call: TRBJ2-7
cdr3_aa: CASSALRDSYEQYF
cdr3_nt: TGTGCCAGCAGTGCTCTTCGAGACTCCTACGAGCAGTACTTC

d_call: TRBD1
v_call: TRBV5-8
clone_size: .
j_call: TRBJ2-5
cdr3_aa: CASSLAGTGYQETQYF
cdr3_nt: TGTGCCAGCAGCTTGGCCGGGACAGGATACCAAGAGACCCAGTACTTC

d_call: TRBD1
v_call: TRBV10-3
clone_size: .
j_call: TRBJ2-7
cdr3_aa: CAIRDRGYEQYF
cdr3_nt: TGTGCCATCAGGGACAGGGGCTACGAGCAGTACTTC

d_call: .
v_call: TRBV6-1
clone_size: .
j_call: TRBJ2-3
cdr3_aa: CASSRQMSTDTRYF
cdr3_nt: TGTGCCAGCAGCCGACAGATGAGCACAGATACGCGGTATTTT

d_call: .
v_call: TRBV2
clone_size: .
j_call: TRBJ2-3
cdr3_aa: CATTRGTDTQYF
cdr3_nt: TGTGCCACCACCCGGGGCACAGATACGCAGTATTTT

d_call: .
v_call: TRBV5-1
clone_size: .
j_call: TRBJ2-6
cdr3_aa: CASRMRGSGANVLTF
cdr3_nt: TGCGCCAGCAGAATGCGGGGTTCAGGGGCCAACGTCCTGACTTTC

d_call: .
v_call: TRBV7-7
clone_size: .
j_call: TRBJ2-2
cdr3_aa: CASSIRTKNTGELFF
cdr3_nt: TGTGCCAGCAGCATCCGGACTAAGAACACCGGGGAGCTGTTTTTT

d_call: .
v_call: TRBV7-2
clone_size: .
j_call: TRBJ2-3
cdr3_aa: CASSLEGGSTDTQYF
cdr3_nt: TGTGCCAGCAGCTTAGAGGGCGGGAGCACAGATACGCAGTATTTT

d_call: TRBD1
v_call: TRBV11-2
clone_size: .
j_call: TRBJ2-4
cdr3_aa: CASSGTGGGNIQYF
cdr3_nt: TGTGCCAGCAGCGGGACAGGGGGAGGAAACATTCAGTACTTC

d_call: TRBD1
v_call: TRBV6-5
clone_size: few
j_call: TRBJ1-2
cdr3_aa: CASSYSKGTGFGYTF
cdr3_nt: TGTGCCAGCAGTTACTCGAAGGGGACAGGTTTTGGCTACACCTTC

d_call: .
v_call: TRBV5-1
clone_size: .
j_call: TRBJ2-6
cdr3_aa: CASSSLTGSSGANVLTF
cdr3_nt: TGCGCCAGCAGCTCATTGACAGGCAGCTCTGGGGCCAACGTCCTGACTTTC

d_call: .
v_call: TRBV5-6
clone_size: .
j_call: TRBJ2-3
cdr3_aa: CASSLFVLAADTQYF
cdr3_nt: TGTGCCAGCAGCTTGTTTGTTCTAGCAGCAGATACGCAGTATTTT

d_call: .
v_call: TRBV18
clone_size: .
j_call: TRBJ2-1
cdr3_aa: CASSTERYNEQFF
cdr3_nt: TGTGCCAGCTCTACGGAGAGGTACAATGAGCAGTTCTTC

d_call: .
v_call: TRBV11-2
clone_size: once
j_call: TRBJ2-7
cdr3_aa: CASSPNVGVEYEQYF
cdr3_nt: TGTGCCAGCAGCCCCAACGTCGGGGTGGAGTACGAGCAGTACTTC

d_call: .
v_call: TRBV6-5
clone_size: .
j_call: TRBJ1-1
cdr3_aa: CASSYSSGYTEAFF
cdr3_nt: TGTGCCAGCAGTTACTCGTCCGGGTACACTGAAGCTTTCTTT

d_call: .
v_call: TRBV7-2
clone_size: .
j_call: TRBJ1-2
cdr3_aa: CASSLVAMSGYTF
cdr3_nt: TGTGCCAGCAGCCTCGTTGCCATGAGCGGCTACACCTTC

d_call: .
v_call: TRBV27
clone_size: .
j_call: TRBJ2-7
cdr3_aa: CASSFGGNYEQYF
cdr3_nt: TGTGCCAGCAGTTTCGGAGGGAACTACGAGCAGTACTTC

d_call: TRBD2
v_call: TRBV18
clone_size: .
j_call: TRBJ2-1
cdr3_aa: CASSPPHGGGTYNEQFF
cdr3_nt: TGTGCCAGCTCACCACCTCATGGCGGGGGGACCTACAATGAGCAGTTCTTC

d_call: .
v_call: TRBV11-2
clone_size: .
j_call: TRBJ2-2
cdr3_aa: CASGPQGTANTGELFF
cdr3_nt: TGTGCCAGCGGCCCTCAGGGGACGGCGAACACCGGGGAGCTGTTTTTT

d_call: .
v_call: TRBV27
clone_size: .
j_call: TRBJ1-2
cdr3_aa: CASRLMAGALNYGYTF
cdr3_nt: TGTGCCAGCAGGCTTATGGCGGGGGCGCTTAACTATGGCTACACCTTC

d_call: .
v_call: TRBV15
clone_size: .
j_call: TRBJ2-7
cdr3_aa: CATSFRGREQYF
cdr3_nt: TGTGCCACCAGCTTCAGGGGCCGGGAGCAGTACTTC

d_call: TRBD1
v_call: TRBV7-9
clone_size: .
j_call: TRBJ2-7
cdr3_aa: CASSPRQGLYEQYF
cdr3_nt: TGTGCCAGCAGCCCCCGACAGGGTCTCTACGAGCAGTACTTC

d_call: .
v_call: TRBV5-1
clone_size: .
j_call: TRBJ2-2
cdr3_aa: CASSWRVVRDTGELFF
cdr3_nt: TGCGCCAGCAGCTGGAGAGTGGTTCGGGACACCGGGGAGCTGTTTTTT

d_call: .
v_call: TRBV2
clone_size: .
j_call: TRBJ2-5
cdr3_aa: CASSVARDAETQYF
cdr3_nt: TGTGCCAGCAGTGTGGCGCGGGACGCGGAGACCCAGTACTTC

d_call: .
v_call: TRBV10-1
clone_size: .
j_call: TRBJ2-5
cdr3_aa: CASSESAAVDQETQYF
cdr3_nt: TGCGCCAGCAGTGAGTCGGCGGCAGTAGACCAAGAGACCCAGTACTTC

d_call: .
v_call: TRBV6-1
clone_size: .
j_call: TRBJ1-5
cdr3_aa: CASSDPTPTPQHF
cdr3_nt: TGTGCCAGCAGTGATCCCACCCCCACTCCCCAGCATTTT

d_call: .
v_call: TRBV29-1
clone_size: once
j_call: TRBJ2-7
cdr3_aa: CSVDGVGVEQYF
cdr3_nt: TGCAGCGTTGATGGGGTCGGGGTTGAGCAGTACTTC

d_call: TRBD1
v_call: TRBV6-4
clone_size: .
j_call: TRBJ1-2
cdr3_aa: CASSTGTGGYTF
cdr3_nt: TGTGCCAGCAGTACAGGGACAGGGGGCTACACCTTC

d_call: .
v_call: TRBV7-7
clone_size: .
j_call: TRBJ2-5
cdr3_aa: CASSPLGLQETQYF
cdr3_nt: TGTGCCAGCAGCCCCCTCGGACTGCAAGAGACCCAGTACTTC

d_call: TRBD2
v_call: TRBV7-2
clone_size: .
j_call: TRBJ2-1
cdr3_aa: CASSLTSGGHNEQFF
cdr3_nt: TGTGCCAGCAGCTTAACTAGCGGGGGGCACAATGAGCAGTTCTTC

d_call: .
v_call: TRBV19
clone_size: once
j_call: TRBJ2-7
cdr3_aa: CASSIDLQIVYEQYF
cdr3_nt: TGTGCCAGTAGTATAGATCTCCAAATAGTCTACGAGCAGTACTTC

d_call: TRBD1
v_call: TRBV5-8
clone_size: .
j_call: TRBJ2-3
cdr3_aa: CASSLGQGYPDTQYF
cdr3_nt: TGTGCCAGCAGCTTAGGACAGGGGTATCCAGATACGCAGTATTTT

d_call: TRBD1
v_call: TRBV5-4
clone_size: .
j_call: TRBJ2-4
cdr3_aa: CASRTGGAKNIQYF
cdr3_nt: TGTGCCAGCAGGACAGGGGGAGCCAAAAACATTCAGTACTTC

d_call: .
v_call: TRBV6-1
clone_size: .
j_call: TRBJ2-7
cdr3_aa: CASSYTYQGTEQYF
cdr3_nt: TGTGCCAGCAGTTATACCTACCAGGGGACCGAGCAGTACTTC

d_call: TRBD1
v_call: TRBV7-9
clone_size: once
j_call: TRBJ1-1
cdr3_aa: CASSSPRDRGTEAFF
cdr3_nt: TGTGCCAGCAGCTCCCCCCGGGACAGGGGAACTGAAGCTTTCTTT

d_call: TRBD2
v_call: TRBV4-1
clone_size: .
j_call: TRBJ2-7
cdr3_aa: CASSPPASGNYEQYF
cdr3_nt: TGCGCCAGCAGCCCCCCGGCTAGCGGAAACTACGAGCAGTACTTC

d_call: TRBD2
v_call: TRBV6-5
clone_size: .
j_call: TRBJ2-1
cdr3_aa: CASSRKRGEQFF
cdr3_nt: TGTGCCAGCAGTCGTAAGCGGGGGGAGCAGTTCTTC

d_call: TRBD1
v_call: TRBV5-1
clone_size: few
j_call: TRBJ2-3
cdr3_aa: CASSMRQGSTDTQYF
cdr3_nt: TGCGCCAGCAGCATGCGACAGGGCAGCACAGATACGCAGTATTTT

d_call: .
v_call: TRBV5-1
clone_size: medium-sized
j_call: TRBJ2-5
cdr3_aa: CASSSLATQETQYF
cdr3_nt: TGCGCCAGCAGCTCATTAGCGACCCAAGAGACCCAGTACTTC

d_call: .
v_call: TRBV5-1
clone_size: .
j_call: TRBJ1-3
cdr3_aa: CASSLAGSGNTIYF
cdr3_nt: TGCGCCAGCAGCTTGGCAGGGTCTGGAAACACCATATATTTT

d_call: .
v_call: TRBV30
clone_size: .
j_call: TRBJ2-5
cdr3_aa: CAWSVGASGETQYF
cdr3_nt: TGTGCCTGGAGTGTGGGGGCTAGTGGGGAGACCCAGTACTTC

d_call: .
v_call: TRBV7-9
clone_size: .
j_call: TRBJ1-2
cdr3_aa: CASSSFGFYYGYTF
cdr3_nt: TGTGCCAGCAGCTCATTCGGGTTTTACTATGGCTACACCTTC

d_call: .
v_call: TRBV12-5
clone_size: .
j_call: TRBJ2-4
cdr3_aa: CASGLVGENIQYF
cdr3_nt: TGTGCTAGTGGTTTGGTGGGCGAAAACATTCAGTACTTC

d_call: .
v_call: TRBV7-8
clone_size: .
j_call: TRBJ1-6
cdr3_aa: CASSLGQPFPLHF
cdr3_nt: TGTGCCAGCAGCTTAGGACAGCCTTTCCCCCTCCACTTT

d_call: TRBD1
v_call: TRBV27
clone_size: few
j_call: TRBJ1-2
cdr3_aa: CASSPRGQGGEFYGYTF
cdr3_nt: TGTGCCAGCAGTCCCCGCGGACAGGGGGGCGAATTCTATGGCTACACCTTC

d_call: .
v_call: TRBV6-1
clone_size: .
j_call: TRBJ1-1
cdr3_aa: CASNPGGAQNTEAFF
cdr3_nt: TGTGCCAGCAACCCTGGCGGCGCACAGAACACTGAAGCTTTCTTT

d_call: TRBD2
v_call: TRBV18
clone_size: .
j_call: TRBJ2-3
cdr3_aa: CASSPLSGGPTDTQYF
cdr3_nt: TGTGCCAGCTCACCACTTAGCGGGGGGCCGACAGATACGCAGTATTTT

d_call: .
v_call: TRBV13
clone_size: .
j_call: TRBJ1-1
cdr3_aa: CASTDSSNTEAFF
cdr3_nt: TGTGCCAGCACCGACAGCTCGAACACTGAAGCTTTCTTT